This TCR beta chain was captured in a study of OX40 agonist ivuxolimab in advanced cancers. Autoimmune disease history or systemic immunosuppression disqualified patients. The CDR3 loop spans 13 amino acids. V gave up 6 bases and J gave up 3 bases, with 11 bases separating them. Germline loops: CDR1 KGHSH, CDR2 LQKENI. Measured with immunoSEQ multiplex PCR; TCRdb has only the in-frame clones, and not every one. The sample records 57,000 or so clones, around 88% being singletons. The specimen comprised CD4+ or CD8+ T cells sorted from blood, sampled in a trial of the OX40 agonist ivuxolimab. The rearrangement uses TRBV18 and TRBJ1-2; possibly TRBD1 for D (6 bases). This clonotype was obtained from an adult with an advanced solid tumor such as melanoma, head and neck, liver or kidney cancer. The CDR3 DNA reads TGTGCCAGCTCCTTGGACAGCGACTATGGCTACACCTTC. It yields the protein CASSLDSDYGYTF.